The clone carrying this T cell receptor beta chain was counted a single time. Its specificity is not known. The sample belongs to a study of cytomegalovirus exposure and HLA in healthy donors. Broader study findings: Researchers reported that a few CMV-associated chains were confirmed in vitro as CMV antigen-specific. Reportedly, diagnosis of cytomegalovirus status by the classifier showed high specificity and sensitivity.

Germline assignment: CDR1 SNHLY and CDR2 FYNNEI. V lost 6 bases, J lost 9 bases, and 13 bases stayed unmatched. The CDR3 is 16 amino acids. Only in-frame clones appear in the TCRdb table, and some are missing; sequencing was by immunoSEQ multiplex PCR. The sample yields 280,000 or so clones, more than 75% seen once. The sample consisted of PBMCs. The TCR was taken from a woman aged 18-29 years in good health and CMV-seronegative. This sequence joins TRBV2 and TRBJ2-1; 11 bases are shared with TRBD2. For the CDR3, the DNA is TGTGCCAGCAGCAATCGACTAGCGGGAACGGGGAGTGAGCAGTTCTTC. Translating gives CASSNRLAGTGSEQFF.